What follows are 9 T cell receptor beta chains derived from one specimen sequenced in a study of coeliac disease. Some clones are missing from TCRdb's copy, which holds only in-frame ones; the method was immunoSEQ multiplex PCR. The sample contains around 9,000 clones, approximately 67% of which appear only once. What was sequenced was lamina propria lymphocytes from the gut. The receptors shown here come from an older woman with celiac disease.

This clone appeared once. This chain links TRBV29-1 with TRBJ2-5, with 9 bases fitting TRBD2. The germline gives CDR1 SQVTM, CDR2 ANQGSEA. The V segment lost 5 bases and the J segment 5 bases; nucleotides outside the gene matches: 6. This CDR3 spans 13 amino acids. The CDR3 DNA is TGCAGCGTTAGGACTAGCGCACGGGAGACCCAGTACTTC. Translated: CSVRTSARETQYF.

This clone was seen more than once but under ten times. This sequence joins TRBV4-1 and TRBJ2-6, with TRBD1 matching over 7 bases. CDR3 length: 19 residues. V shed 3 bases, J shed 0 bases, and the junction held 11 bases outside the gene matches. The germline CDR1 and CDR2 sequences are MGHRA and YSYEKL. The CDR3 region is CASSHFSTGVGSGANVLTF. The CDR3 DNA is TGCGCCAGCAGCCACTTCTCTACAGGGGTGGGCTCTGGGGCCAACGTCCTGACTTTC.

The V gene is TRBV28, the J gene TRBJ2-7; a weak D match, TRBD1 (5 bases). The V gene's germline CDR1 is MDHEN and CDR2 SYDVKM. Trimming pared 5 bases from V and 3 bases from J, leaving 17 bases between. This CDR3 has 15 amino acids. In DNA form, the CDR3 reads TGTGCCAGCAGTACAGCGACAGCTCAATTCTACGAGCAGTACTTC. This translates into CASSTATAQFYEQYF.

This clone occurred a few times. The chain links TRBV5-6 to TRBJ1-2, with 8 positions matching TRBD1. The J segment lost 3 bases and the V segment lost 0 bases, leaving 1 base of the junction unmatched. This CDR3 contains 14 residues. Germline V CDR1 and CDR2: SGHDT, YYEEEE. CDR3 sequence reads: CASSLGQGYYGYTF. The CDR3 DNA reads TGTGCCAGCAGCTTGGGACAGGGGTACTATGGCTACACCTTC.

This clone has a handful of counts. This rearrangement joins TRBV18 to TRBJ1-6; 8 bases map to TRBD1. J gave up 8 bases and V 5 bases, and 5 bases lay outside the gene matches. The CDR3 contains 14 residues. In germline, CDR1 is KGHSH, CDR2 LQKENI. The CDR3 sequence is CASSDRGSDSPLHF. The CDR3 coding sequence is TGTGCCAGCTCAGACAGGGGCTCGGATTCACCCCTCCACTTT.

This chain links TRBV7-9 with TRBJ1-2, with a weak D call TRBD1 (6 bases). CDR3 length: 12 amino acids. Germline CDR1 SEHNR, CDR2 FQNEAQ (reference sequence). The V and J ends lost 8 bases and 3 bases respectively, with 10 bases between them. The CDR3 nucleotides are TGTGCCAGCGAGGGGGTCGACTATGGCTACACCTTC. Translation: CASEGVDYGYTF.

This sequence joins TRBV10-1 and TRBJ2-1; 7 bases line up with TRBD1. Germline CDR1 reads WNHNN; CDR2 reads SYGVQD (reference sequence). The CDR3 contains 13 residues. The V gene end was trimmed by 11 bases and the J gene end by 8 bases; junction bases not matched to a gene: 12. The chain's CDR3 is CARRQGVRDEQFF. The CDR3 region has the DNA TGCGCCCGCCGACAGGGAGTGAGGGATGAGCAGTTCTTC.

This chain connects TRBV4-1 to TRBJ2-5, with 7 bases aligning to TRBD2. The better agreement between TRBJ2-7 and the DNA end casts doubt on the J call. The CDR3 loop spans 15 amino acids. Germline V gene sequence: CDR1 MGHRA, CDR2 YSYEKL. The CDR3 DNA reads as TGCGCCAGCAGCCAGTCCGGGACTATCTCCTACGAGCAGTACTTC. Translating gives CASSQSGTISYEQYF.

This rearrangement joins TRBV20-1 to TRBJ2-5; D not certain. The germline CDR1 and CDR2 sequences are DFQATT and SNEGSKA (reference sequence). The CDR3 consists of 9 residues. Trimming left V 6 bases short and J 5 bases short, with 4 bases between. CDR3 sequence: CSAPETQYF. The DNA for the CDR3 is TGCAGTGCCCCGGAGACCCAGTACTTC.